Listed below are T cell receptor beta chains from one sample, sequenced in a study of blood T cell repertoires in COVID-19. Data came from immunoSEQ multiplex PCR; TCRdb stores just in-frame clones and leaves some out. The profile shows around 110,000 clones, 83% of them singletons. Material: peripheral blood. These receptors were obtained from a man aged 25-45 years with acute or convalescent COVID-19. Both conserved end residues are part of each CDR3. D genes are given only for firm matches. The listing skips clone size in some rows; elsewhere it reads once, few, many or a size class.

CDR3 length,V gene,clone size,D gene,J gene,CDR3 protein,CDR3 DNA
12,TRBV7-9,NA,NA,TRBJ1-4,CASEFSWEKLFF,TGTGCCAGCGAGTTTAGTTGGGAAAAACTGTTTTTT
13,TRBV10-3,NA,TRBD1,TRBJ1-6,CAIRDRSNSPLHF,TGTGCCATCAGGGACAGGTCTAATTCACCCCTCCACTTT
11,TRBV27,NA,NA,TRBJ2-3,CASSLGPILYF,TGTGCCAGCAGTTTGGGGCCAATCCTGTATTTT
15,TRBV10-1,once,TRBD2,TRBJ2-2,CASNGSGGRAGELFF,TGCGCCAGCAATGGCAGCGGGGGCCGGGCGGGGGAGCTGTTTTTT
16,TRBV29-1,NA,TRBD2,TRBJ2-7,CSAQGEAGGLFYEQYF,TGCAGCGCCCAAGGGGAAGCGGGGGGACTTTTCTACGAGCAGTACTTC
15,TRBV7-2,NA,NA,TRBJ2-3,CASSLVGTSTDTQYF,TGTGCCAGCAGCTTAGTTGGGACTAGCACAGATACGCAGTATTTT
13,TRBV15,NA,NA,TRBJ1-4,CATSRTANEKLFF,TGTGCCACCAGCAGGACAGCAAATGAAAAACTGTTTTTT
19,TRBV18,NA,TRBD1,TRBJ1-3,CASSPRELTGGAVGNTIYF,TGTGCCAGCTCACCAAGGGAATTAACAGGGGGCGCGGTTGGAAACACCATATATTTT
14,TRBV19,NA,NA,TRBJ2-1,CASSMTRIRGEQFF,TGTGCCAGTAGTATGACACGAATACGGGGTGAGCAGTTCTTC
14,TRBV12-5,NA,TRBD1,TRBJ2-1,CASGLPGQAGEQFF,TGTGCTAGTGGTTTGCCGGGACAGGCGGGTGAGCAGTTCTTC
13,TRBV13,NA,NA,TRBJ2-1,CASSFGLGNEQFF,TGTGCCAGCAGCTTCGGGTTGGGCAATGAGCAGTTCTTC
13,TRBV25-1,NA,NA,TRBJ1-2,CASSEGGGGGYTF,TGTGCCAGCAGTGAAGGGGGGGGAGGTGGCTACACCTTC
17,TRBV6-1,NA,NA,TRBJ2-5,CASSVSLPGADTETQYF,TGTGCCAGCAGTGTATCCCTCCCGGGAGCAGACACAGAGACCCAGTACTTC
13,TRBV10-1,NA,NA,TRBJ2-5,CASSDPGQETQYF,TGCGCCAGCAGTGATCCGGGCCAAGAGACCCAGTACTTC
12,TRBV29-1,NA,NA,TRBJ1-1,CSVDQGHTEAFF,TGCAGCGTTGACCAGGGCCACACTGAAGCTTTCTTT
14,TRBV13,NA,NA,TRBJ2-5,CASSLRTAQETQYF,TGTGCCAGCAGCCTACGGACAGCACAAGAGACCCAGTACTTC
13,TRBV10-1,NA,TRBD1,TRBJ1-2,CASSPGQGYGYTF,TGCGCCAGCAGCCCGGGACAGGGGTATGGCTACACCTTC
15,TRBV11-2,NA,TRBD1,TRBJ2-1,CASSFYRDSDNEQFF,TGTGCCAGCAGCTTCTACAGGGACAGCGACAATGAGCAGTTCTTC
16,TRBV7-9,once,TRBD2,TRBJ2-1,CASSRPSGTSYNEQFF,TGTGCCAGCAGCCGTCCTAGCGGGACCTCCTACAATGAGCAGTTCTTC
14,TRBV4-3,NA,NA,TRBJ2-3,CASSEFPGADTQYF,TGCGCCAGCAGCGAGTTCCCCGGGGCAGATACGCAGTATTTT
16,TRBV7-9,NA,TRBD2,TRBJ2-5,CASSPRPLAGQETQYF,TGTGCCAGCAGCCCACGTCCCCTAGCGGGGCAAGAGACCCAGTACTTC
15,TRBV5-1,once,TRBD1,TRBJ1-2,CASSPWTGGYYGYTF,TGCGCCAGCAGCCCCTGGACAGGGGGGTACTATGGCTACACCTTC
12,TRBV6-5,NA,NA,TRBJ2-1,CASSPDSNEQFF,TGTGCCAGCAGCCCGGACAGCAATGAGCAGTTCTTC
18,TRBV21-1,NA,NA,TRBJ1-1,CASSKPVYYRVMNTEAFF,TGTGCCAGCAGCAAACCCGTTTACTACAGGGTGATGAACACTGAAGCTTTCTTT
16,TRBV6-2/TRBV6-3,NA,NA,TRBJ2-7,CASSYSSEIYSYEQYF,TGTGCCAGCAGTTACTCGAGCGAAATATATAGCTACGAGCAGTACTTC
16,TRBV7-3,NA,TRBD1,TRBJ2-2,CASSMKPGQGPGELFF,TGTGCCAGCAGCATGAAACCGGGACAGGGGCCCGGGGAGCTGTTTTTT
13,TRBV6-5,NA,TRBD1,TRBJ2-2,CASSRQGGGELFF,TGTGCCAGCAGCAGACAGGGGGGCGGGGAGCTGTTTTTT
15,TRBV6-5,NA,NA,TRBJ1-3,CASSYSGGSGNTIYF,TGTGCCAGCAGTTACTCGGGAGGCTCTGGAAACACCATATATTTT
15,TRBV19,NA,NA,TRBJ1-1,CASSTNYLGNTEAFF,TGTGCCAGTAGTACGAACTACCTGGGGAACACTGAAGCTTTCTTT
16,TRBV27,NA,TRBD2,TRBJ2-1,CASSLSPSGRANEQFF,TGTGCCAGCAGTTTATCGCCTAGTGGGAGGGCCAATGAGCAGTTCTTC
16,TRBV3-1/TRBV3-2,NA,TRBD2,TRBJ2-2,CASSLHNPGGTGELFF,TGTGCCAGCAGCCTCCACAATCCCGGGGGGACCGGGGAGCTGTTTTTT
18,TRBV7-9,NA,TRBD2,TRBJ2-3,CASSQPPLAALRGDTQYF,TGTGCCAGCAGCCAACCGCCCCTAGCGGCCCTAAGGGGAGATACGCAGTATTTT
13,TRBV18,NA,NA,TRBJ1-4,CASSPGQDEKLFF,TGTGCCAGCTCACCGGGACAAGATGAAAAACTGTTTTTT
14,TRBV5-4,NA,NA,TRBJ2-7,CASSLRQNPYEQYF,TGTGCCAGCAGCTTGAGACAGAACCCCTACGAGCAGTACTTC
16,TRBV5-4,once,TRBD1,TRBJ2-7,CASSHGPGQGRNEQYF,TGTGCCAGCAGCCATGGTCCGGGACAGGGAAGGAACGAGCAGTACTTC
16,TRBV18,NA,TRBD2,TRBJ2-3,CASSPLAGGPADTQYF,TGTGCCAGCTCACCCTTAGCGGGAGGGCCGGCAGATACGCAGTATTTT
13,TRBV7-9,NA,NA,TRBJ1-1,CASRSQGDTEAFF,TGTGCCAGCAGGTCGCAGGGTGACACTGAAGCTTTCTTT
14,TRBV6-1,NA,NA,TRBJ1-2,CASSEASRGYGYTF,TGTGCCAGCAGTGAAGCCTCGCGGGGCTATGGCTACACCTTC
14,TRBV6-5,NA,TRBD1,TRBJ2-5,CASSYYRGEETQYF,TGTGCCAGCAGTTACTACAGGGGGGAAGAGACCCAGTACTTC
17,TRBV4-2,NA,TRBD2,TRBJ2-3,CASSQEGGREGADTQYF,TGTGCCAGCAGCCAAGAAGGGGGGCGGGAGGGCGCCGATACGCAGTATTTT
14,TRBV30,NA,NA,TRBJ2-5,CAWNTASRDGTQYF,TGTGCCTGGAATACGGCTAGCCGCGATGGGACCCAGTACTTC
13,TRBV5-6,NA,TRBD1,TRBJ1-2,CASTKDRGDGYTF,TGTGCCAGCACCAAAGACAGGGGCGATGGCTACACCTTC
16,TRBV24-1,NA,TRBD1,TRBJ2-3,CATSDSGTVRTDTQYF,TGTGCCACCAGTGATTCCGGGACAGTTCGCACAGATACGCAGTATTTT
15,TRBV19,NA,NA,TRBJ1-3,CASRPGTYSGNTIYF,TGTGCCAGTAGGCCGGGTACCTATTCTGGAAACACCATATATTTT
15,TRBV4-2,NA,TRBD1,TRBJ2-7,CASSHGTVGSYEQYF,TGTGCCAGCAGCCACGGGACAGTTGGGTCCTACGAGCAGTACTTC
15,TRBV19,NA,NA,TRBJ1-2,CASSIYSTANYGYTF,TGTGCCAGTAGTATCTATTCGACAGCTAACTATGGCTACACCTTC
14,TRBV27,NA,NA,TRBJ2-5,CASSLRQAEETQYF,TGTGCCAGCAGTTTGAGACAGGCCGAAGAGACCCAGTACTTC
14,TRBV6-5,NA,NA,TRBJ1-6,CASSTGNSNSPLHF,TGTGCCAGCAGTACAGGGAACTCTAATTCACCCCTCCACTTT
16,TRBV18,NA,TRBD1,TRBJ2-1,CASSLIRGQGKNEQFF,TGTGCCAGCTCACTAATTAGGGGACAGGGGAAGAATGAGCAGTTCTTC
12,TRBV2,NA,NA,TRBJ2-5,CASSWLKETQYF,TGTGCCAGCAGTTGGCTTAAGGAGACCCAGTACTTC
14,TRBV5-1,NA,TRBD1,TRBJ2-7,CASSEPGTGNEQYF,TGCGCCAGCAGCGAACCCGGGACAGGGAACGAGCAGTACTTC
17,TRBV15,NA,NA,TRBJ2-1,CATSGLSVGGPYNEQFF,TGTGCCACCAGCGGGCTTTCGGTGGGAGGCCCCTACAATGAGCAGTTCTTC
12,TRBV15,NA,TRBD1,TRBJ1-5,CATSAYRGPQHF,TGTGCCACCAGCGCATACAGGGGGCCCCAGCATTTT
15,TRBV5-4,NA,NA,TRBJ2-1,CASSLSPSRLDEQFF,TGTGCCAGCAGCTTGAGTCCTAGCCGGTTGGATGAGCAGTTCTTC
14,TRBV5-6,once,TRBD1,TRBJ1-4,CASTAGTGHEKLFF,TGTGCCAGCACCGCCGGGACAGGGCATGAAAAACTGTTTTTT